This T cell receptor beta chain was retrieved from a study of blood T cells in healthy people across ages. Study context: T cells yielded about one barcoded beta molecule per two cells through template switching. Study-level points and caveats: Age brought a roughly linear fall in TCR beta diversity measured per million T cells.

Primers used in a second PCR of roughly 6 to 11 cycles were a sample-barcoded 5' primer and a J-beta primer mix. TCRdb independently ran MiXCR on the 5' RACE reads; one entry per CDR3 protein. The sample records some 1.5 million distinct CDR3 sequences, roughly 43% being singletons. CDR3 size: 15 residues. Trimming left V 0 bases short and J 7 bases short, with 14 bases between. Germline loops: CDR1 SGHRS, CDR2 YFSETQ. Concerning this clonotype itself: Its antigen is not identified.

The study isolated at least 6.5 million PBMCs from each sample. Total RNA, at least 5.5 micrograms per sample, came from PBMCs. This TCR came from a woman aged 18-30 years in good health. The sample comprised blood. This chain links TRBV5-1 with TRBJ1-5, with D possibly matching TRBD1 (5 bases). The DNA for the CDR3 is TGCGCCAGCAGCTTGGGGGACTTACCGGGGCAGCCCCAGCATTTT. This sequence encodes CASSLGDLPGQPQHF.